This TCR beta chain was obtained from a study of cytomegalovirus exposure and HLA in healthy donors. CDR3 length: 13 amino acids. CDR1 and CDR2 (germline): SGHDT, YYEEEE. Trimming shortened V by 0 bases and J by 8 bases, and 11 bases separated the two germline ends. PCR used 60 Vbeta primers and 13 Jbeta primers. Assay used: immunoSEQ multiplex PCR; TCRdb lists only in-frame clones, some missing. The sample lists 140,000 to 150,000 clones; roughly 70% were seen once. The source material was PBMCs. The V gene is TRBV5-6, the J gene TRBJ1-2, with D possibly matching TRBD1 (5 bases). The TCR was taken from a young man in good health and CMV-seronegative. CDR3 sequence reads: CASSLGQGTGYTF. In DNA, the CDR3 is TGTGCCAGCAGCTTGGGCCAGGGAACAGGCTACACCTTC. The full variable domain, in which reference TRBV5-6 and TRBJ1-2 provide the parts outside the CDR3, is DAGVTQSPTHLIKTRGQQVTLRCSPKSGHDTVSWYQQALGQGPQFIFQYYEEEERQRGNFPDRFSGHQFPNYSSELNVNALLLGDSALYLCASSLGQGTGYTFGSGTRLTVV.